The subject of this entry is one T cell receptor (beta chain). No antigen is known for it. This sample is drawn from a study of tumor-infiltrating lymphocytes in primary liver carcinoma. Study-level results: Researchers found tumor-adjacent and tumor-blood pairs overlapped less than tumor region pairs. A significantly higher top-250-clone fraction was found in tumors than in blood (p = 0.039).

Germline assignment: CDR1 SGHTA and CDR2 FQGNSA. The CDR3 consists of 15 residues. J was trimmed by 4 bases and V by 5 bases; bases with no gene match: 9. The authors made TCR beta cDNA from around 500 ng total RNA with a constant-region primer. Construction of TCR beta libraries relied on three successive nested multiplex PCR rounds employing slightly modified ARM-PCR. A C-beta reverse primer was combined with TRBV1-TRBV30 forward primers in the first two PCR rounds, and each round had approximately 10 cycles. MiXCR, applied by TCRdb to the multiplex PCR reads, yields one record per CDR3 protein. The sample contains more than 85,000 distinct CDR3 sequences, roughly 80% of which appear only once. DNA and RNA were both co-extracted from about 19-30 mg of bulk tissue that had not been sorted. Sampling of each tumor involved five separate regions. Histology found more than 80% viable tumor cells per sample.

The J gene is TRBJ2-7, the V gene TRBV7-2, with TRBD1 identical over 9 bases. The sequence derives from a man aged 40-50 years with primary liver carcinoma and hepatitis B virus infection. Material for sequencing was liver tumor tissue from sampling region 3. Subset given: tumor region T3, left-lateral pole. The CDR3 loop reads CASSPTSTGGYEQYF. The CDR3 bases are TGTGCCAGCAGCCCCACGTCGACAGGGGGGTACGAGCAGTACTTC.